The clone carrying this T cell receptor beta chain was detected once. The CDR3 consists of 17 residues. V was shortened by 3 bases and J by 6 bases, with 21 bases between the two germline ends. Germline lookup yields CDR1 LNHNV and CDR2 YYDKDF (reference sequence). Enrollment of patients from Seattle took place during active infection, with longitudinal follow-up. Data came from immunoSEQ multiplex PCR; TCRdb stores just in-frame clones and leaves some out. Of roughly 160,000 clones in the sample, roughly 88% were seen once. These data are taken from a study of blood T cell repertoires in COVID-19. Overall study: Donors in the United States, Italy and Spain gave samples during acute or convalescent COVID-19. Sample material is recorded as cDNA or gDNA derived from T cells, B-cell-depleted T cells, or PBMCs.

This sequence originates from a man between 18 and 35 years old with COVID-19, enrolled during active disease. The V gene is TRBV15, the J gene TRBJ2-1, with D tentatively TRBD1 (5 bases). The sequenced sample was peripheral blood. DNA for the CDR3: TGTGCCACCAGCAGCCCCTCCGACAGCCCGGACCTCAATGAGCAGTTCTTC. The encoded protein is CATSSPSDSPDLNEQFF.